This T cell receptor (beta chain) stems from a study of spatial heterogeneity in lung cancer. As regards this clonotype: The antigen remains unidentified.

Whole-study findings and limits: Tumoral mutation counts were tracked by counts of expanded intratumoral alpha and beta TCRs. When ubiquitous and regional expanded TCRs were counted, their numbers tracked ubiquitous and regional nonsynonymous mutations, respectively.

The germline V and J ends were trimmed by 7 bases and 5 bases, with 15 bases remaining between them. From germline, CDR1 is SQVTM and CDR2 ANQGSEA. The CDR3 sequence is 13 residues long. TCRdb independently ran MiXCR on the 5' RACE reads; one entry per CDR3 protein. The sample lists about 13,000 distinct CDR3 sequences; about 6.8% were seen once. Time point: sample taken at primary tumor resection. A total of approximately 69 untreated early-stage non-small cell lung cancer patients served as donors. Unsorted whole RNA samples from tumor, nontumor lung or frozen PBMC were sequenced. This clonotype was sampled from a female donor with early-stage non-small cell lung cancer. The chain combines TRBV29-1 with TRBJ2-1; no reliable D call. Sequenced here: lung tumor tissue, sampled at surgery. The CDR3 protein is CSAGALRNNEQFF. CDR3 in DNA: TGCAGCGCCGGTGCCCTCCGCAACAATGAGCAGTTCTTC.